The rows below give T cell receptor beta chains drawn from one sample of a study of post-analysis software for immune sequencing data. TCRdb processed the PCR reads anew with MiXCR; each CDR3 protein has one entry. Of approximately 770,000 distinct CDR3 sequences in the sample, approximately 44% were seen once. Sequencing was done on a sample of blood. The receptors stem from a girl aged 5 to 17 with multiple sclerosis. CDR3s include the opening cysteine and the closing phenylalanine or tryptophan. The order of the fields is V gene, J gene, D gene, clone size, CDR3 length, CDR3 DNA, CDR3 protein. D genes are given only for firm matches. Not every row has a clone size; where given, it reads once, few, many or a size class.

>TRBV29-1|TRBJ2-1|.|.|14
TGCAGCGTTCAAGGGGCCACCCCTTACAATGAGCAGTTCTTC
CSVQGATPYNEQFF
>TRBV7-9|TRBJ2-4|.|few|17
TGTGCCAGCAGCTCCCAACGCGGGGTGGATGTCAAAAACATTCAGTACTTC
CASSSQRGVDVKNIQYF
>TRBV7-2|TRBJ2-1|TRBD2|.|16
TGTGCCAGCAGCTTAGCGGCGGGGGTAACCTACAATGAGCAGTTCTTC
CASSLAAGVTYNEQFF
>TRBV7-7|TRBJ2-7|.|.|15
TGTGCTAGCAGCTTAAGGGACGGCGATACCTACGAGCAGTACTTC
CASSLRDGDTYEQYF
>TRBV5-6|TRBJ2-7|TRBD1|.|14
TGTGCCAGCAGCCCGGACAGGTCTGGTTACGAGCAGTACTTC
CASSPDRSGYEQYF
>TRBV7-3|TRBJ1-2|.|few|15
TGTGCCAGCAGCTACGACTACGGGTCTGTCGATGGCTACACCTTC
CASSYDYGSVDGYTF
>TRBV2|TRBJ2-5|TRBD1|.|14
TGTACCAGCAGGGCCGGACAGGACCAAGAGACCCAGTACTTC
CTSRAGQDQETQYF
>TRBV28|TRBJ2-7|TRBD1|few|14
TGTGCCAGCAGAACCGGACAGGGGACCTACGAGCAGTACTTC
CASRTGQGTYEQYF
>TRBV10-3|TRBJ2-1|TRBD1|.|13
TGTGCCATCGGTCCGGACAGGGGGGATGAGCAGTTCTTC
CAIGPDRGDEQFF
>TRBV29-1|TRBJ2-1|.|.|11
TGCAGCGACTTCCTTCACAATGAGCAGTTCTTC
CSDFLHNEQFF
>TRBV20-1|TRBJ2-3|TRBD2|once|17
TGCAGTGCTACACTAGCGGGAGGGCCCTCTAGCACAGATACGCAGTATTTT
CSATLAGGPSSTDTQYF
>TRBV20-1|TRBJ2-7|TRBD2|.|12
TGCAGTGCTAGCGCTGGGGGGGACGAGCAGTACTTC
CSASAGGDEQYF
>TRBV27|TRBJ1-5|TRBD1|.|12
TGTGCCAGCAGCGGACAGGGGAAGCCCCAGCATTTT
CASSGQGKPQHF
>TRBV29-1|TRBJ1-2|.|.|12
TGCAGCGTTGAAACGGACAACTATGGCTACACCTTC
CSVETDNYGYTF
>TRBV7-3|TRBJ1-1|.|few|13
TGTGCCAGCAGCTATCGAAGGGACACTGAAGCTTTCTTT
CASSYRRDTEAFF
>TRBV7-7|TRBJ1-2|TRBD1|.|13
TGTGCCCAAGGGCCCGACAGGGGCTATGGCTACACCTTC
CAQGPDRGYGYTF
>TRBV20-1|TRBJ2-1|TRBD2|.|15
TGCAGTGCTAGAGTAGGGACTAGCGGCATCAATGAGCAGTTCTTC
CSARVGTSGINEQFF
>TRBV6-5|TRBJ2-7|TRBD2|few|15
TGTGCCAGCAGTTACTCGAGGGAGGGAACCTACGAGCAGTACTTC
CASSYSREGTYEQYF
>TRBV5-1|TRBJ2-1|.|.|13
TGCGCCAGCAGCTTGTCGGTAACAAATGAGCAGTTCTTC
CASSLSVTNEQFF
>TRBV15|TRBJ2-7|.|.|13
TGTGCCACCAGCAGAGATCGGTCTAGCGAGCAGTACTTC
CATSRDRSSEQYF
>TRBV4-2|TRBJ2-4|TRBD2|few|16
TGTGCCAGCAGCCAAGATAAGGGACTAGGGTTTGAAATTCAGTACTTC
CASSQDKGLGFEIQYF
>TRBV4-2|TRBJ2-2|.|.|14
TGTGCCAGCAGCCAAGTAGGCCGCTCCGGGGAGCTGTTTTTT
CASSQVGRSGELFF
>TRBV20-1|TRBJ2-1|.|few|15
TGCAGTGCTAGAACAGGTGGCCCACGGGAAAATGAGCAGTTCTTC
CSARTGGPRENEQFF
>TRBV2|TRBJ1-5|.|.|14
TGTGCCAGCATTTTCGGGATAAGCAATCAGCCCCAGCATTTT
CASIFGISNQPQHF
>TRBV5-1|TRBJ1-1|.|.|15
TGCGCCAGCGCCGACAGGCAAAATCGAAACACTGAAGCTTTCTTT
CASADRQNRNTEAFF
>TRBV11-2|TRBJ1-2|.|few|15
TGTGCCAGCAGCTTAGAGCGGTCGACTGCCTATGGCTACACCTTC
CASSLERSTAYGYTF
>TRBV28|TRBJ2-1|.|.|15
TGTGCCAGCAGTACACATACGGCAGGGGAGAATGAGCAGTTCTTC
CASSTHTAGENEQFF
>TRBV6-5|TRBJ2-3|.|few|14
TGTGCCAGCAGTTATGGGGGGCGCGCAGATACGCAGTATTTT
CASSYGGRADTQYF
>TRBV15|TRBJ2-3|.|.|16
TGTGCCACCAGCTTCGGAGGGGGGGCGCGGAGAGATACGCAGTATTTT
CATSFGGGARRDTQYF
>TRBV20-1|TRBJ2-7|.|.|13
TGCAGTGCTCGCGGACAGCTCTCCTACGAGCAGTACTTC
CSARGQLSYEQYF
>TRBV12-3/TRBV12-4|TRBJ2-5|.|few|13
TGTGCCAGCAGTCCGTGGGTGGGGGAGACCCAGTACTTC
CASSPWVGETQYF
>TRBV7-2|TRBJ2-3|.|.|16
TGTGCCAGCAGCTTAAGGGGGGGGTCTCGCACAGATACGCAGTATTTT
CASSLRGGSRTDTQYF
>TRBV5-1|TRBJ2-5|TRBD2|.|15
TGCGCCAGCAGCTTGCTTAGCGGGAGAGAAGAGACCCAGTACTTC
CASSLLSGREETQYF
>TRBV6-5|TRBJ1-4|TRBD1|few|15
TGTGCCAGCAGACACACCAGGGGGGCGTATGAAAAACTGTTTTTT
CASRHTRGAYEKLFF
>TRBV24-1|TRBJ1-2|.|few|15
TGTGCCACCAGTGATGCCAGGGGCGAAGGCTATGGCTACACCTTC
CATSDARGEGYGYTF
>TRBV10-1|TRBJ2-1|.|few|16
TGCGCCAGCAGTGAGTCAACCGGGAACTCCTACAATGAGCAGTTCTTC
CASSESTGNSYNEQFF
>TRBV6-5|TRBJ2-6|TRBD1|once|14
TGTGCCAGCAGTTCCTGGACAGGGGTCAACGTCCTGACTTTC
CASSSWTGVNVLTF
>TRBV27|TRBJ2-1|TRBD2|few|14
TGTGCCAGCACCGGGCTAGCGGGTTTCAATGAGCAGTTCTTC
CASTGLAGFNEQFF
>TRBV5-4|TRBJ2-5|.|.|14
TGTGCCAGCAGCTTGGACCTAGCGCAAGAGACCCAGTACTTC
CASSLDLAQETQYF
>TRBV7-3|TRBJ2-1|.|few|13
TGTGCCAGCAGCTTAGGAGGTTCGGGTGAGCAGTTCTTC
CASSLGGSGEQFF
>TRBV20-1|TRBJ1-1|TRBD1|many|14
TGCAGTGCTCCGACAGGGGGCTCCGGCGCTGAAGCTTTCTTT
CSAPTGGSGAEAFF
>TRBV29-1|TRBJ2-5|TRBD2|few|15
TGCAGCGTTGAACTTGGGAGGGAGATCCAAGAGACCCAGTACTTC
CSVELGREIQETQYF
>TRBV29-1|TRBJ2-7|.|.|13
TGCAGCGTGCTGGGGGGGCTCGCCTACGAGCAGTACTTC
CSVLGGLAYEQYF
>TRBV18|TRBJ1-1|.|few|13
TGTGCCAGCTCACCAGCCGGGGGCCAGGAAGCTTTCTTT
CASSPAGGQEAFF
>TRBV19|TRBJ2-3|TRBD2|few|16
TGTGCCAGTAGTATGGATGCGGGAGGGCCGTCGGATACGCAGTATTTT
CASSMDAGGPSDTQYF
>TRBV7-9|TRBJ1-4|.|.|15
TGTGCCAGCAGCTCCCCAGCTACAACTAATGAAAAACTGTTTTTT
CASSSPATTNEKLFF
>TRBV18|TRBJ2-2|TRBD1|.|16
TGTGCCAGCTCACCACGGGACAGGGAACTCACCGGGGAGCTGTTTTTT
CASSPRDRELTGELFF
>TRBV4-3|TRBJ2-1|.|few|17
TGCGCCAGCAGCCAAGGGCTCTGGACTTTGACGGGCGATGAGCAGTTCTTC
CASSQGLWTLTGDEQFF
>TRBV7-7|TRBJ2-5|TRBD2|few|15
TGTGCTAGCACCCGGACTAGCGGGAGGCAAGAGACCCAGTACTTC
CASTRTSGRQETQYF